The sample holds a few counts of the clone carrying this T cell receptor (beta chain). Its matching antigen is unknown. This specimen comes from a study of blood T cells in healthy people across ages. General observations from the study: Fewer expanded clones and more diversity marked long-lived versus aged donors. In older individuals, TCR beta diversity per million T cells was lower, falling roughly linearly with age. PBMCs were not sorted, which prevented a conclusive comparison of naive versus antigen-experienced cells.

Trimming left V 4 bases short and J 2 bases short, with 15 bases between. This CDR3 spans 15 amino acids. In germline, CDR1 is LNHDA, CDR2 SQIVND (reference sequence). A J-beta primer mix and a sample-barcoded 5' primer were used in a second PCR of about 7 to 12 cycles. Each CDR3 protein gets one entry after TCRdb re-called the 5' RACE reads with MiXCR. The sample yields about 930,000 distinct CDR3 sequences, almost 30% seen once. The sample was also reused in another study, on T cells of mothers and their children.

The chain is built from TRBV19 and TRBJ2-7, with D unresolved. This TCR was recovered from a woman between 40 and 50 years old in good health. Input material: blood. CDR3 loop: CASSKAAHSPYEQYF. The CDR3 DNA reads TGTGCCAGTAGTAAGGCAGCTCATAGCCCCTACGAGCAGTACTTC.